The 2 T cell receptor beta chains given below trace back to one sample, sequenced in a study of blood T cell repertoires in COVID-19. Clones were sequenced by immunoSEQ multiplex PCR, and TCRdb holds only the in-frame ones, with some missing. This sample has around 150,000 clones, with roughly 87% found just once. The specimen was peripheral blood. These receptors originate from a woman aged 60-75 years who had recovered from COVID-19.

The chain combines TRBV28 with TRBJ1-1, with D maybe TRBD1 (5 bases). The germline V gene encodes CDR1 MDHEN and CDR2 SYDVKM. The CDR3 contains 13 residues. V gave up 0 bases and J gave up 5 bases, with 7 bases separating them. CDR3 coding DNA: TGTGCCAGCAGTTTATGGGGGGGTACTGAAGCTTTCTTT. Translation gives CASSLWGGTEAFF.

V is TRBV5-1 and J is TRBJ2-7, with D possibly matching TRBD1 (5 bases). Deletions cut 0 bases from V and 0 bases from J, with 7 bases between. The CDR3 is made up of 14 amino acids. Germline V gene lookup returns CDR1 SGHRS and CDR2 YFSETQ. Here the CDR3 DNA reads TGCGCCAGCAGCTTGGGGGGCCCCTCCTACGAGCAGTACTTC. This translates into CASSLGGPSYEQYF.